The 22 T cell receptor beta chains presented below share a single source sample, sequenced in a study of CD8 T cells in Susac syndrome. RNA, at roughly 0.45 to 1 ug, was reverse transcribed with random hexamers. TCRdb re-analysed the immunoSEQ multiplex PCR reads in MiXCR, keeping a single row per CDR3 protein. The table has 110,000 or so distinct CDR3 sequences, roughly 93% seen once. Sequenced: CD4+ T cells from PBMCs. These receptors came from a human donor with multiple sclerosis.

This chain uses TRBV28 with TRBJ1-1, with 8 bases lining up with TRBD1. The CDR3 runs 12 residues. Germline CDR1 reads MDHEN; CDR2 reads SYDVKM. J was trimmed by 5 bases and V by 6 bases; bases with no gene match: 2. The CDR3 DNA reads TGTGCCAGCAGGCGGACAGGGACTGAAGCTTTCTTT. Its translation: CASRRTGTEAFF.

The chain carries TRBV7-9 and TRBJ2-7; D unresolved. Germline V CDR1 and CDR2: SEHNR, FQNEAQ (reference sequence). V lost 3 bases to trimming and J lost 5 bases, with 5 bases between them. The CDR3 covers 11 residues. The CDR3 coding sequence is TGTGCCAGCAGCTTCGCTAACGAGCAGTACTTC. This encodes CASSFANEQYF.

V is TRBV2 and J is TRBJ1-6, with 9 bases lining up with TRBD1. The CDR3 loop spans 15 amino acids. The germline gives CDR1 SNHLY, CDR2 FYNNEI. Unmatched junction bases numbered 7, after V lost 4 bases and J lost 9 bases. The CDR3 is CASSARTGDGSPLHF. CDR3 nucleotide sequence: TGTGCCAGCAGTGCCCGGACAGGGGATGGTTCACCCCTCCACTTT.

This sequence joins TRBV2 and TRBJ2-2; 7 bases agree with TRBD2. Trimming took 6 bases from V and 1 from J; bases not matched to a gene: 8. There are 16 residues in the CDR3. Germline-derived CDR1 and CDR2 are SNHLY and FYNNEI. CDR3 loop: CASSAGEGVNTGELFF. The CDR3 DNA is TGTGCCAGCAGCGCGGGGGAAGGAGTGAACACCGGGGAGCTGTTTTTT. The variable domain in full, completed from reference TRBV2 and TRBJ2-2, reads EPEVTQTPSHQVTQMGQEVILRCVPISNHLYFYWYRQILGQKVEFLVSFYNNEISEKSEIFDDQFSVERPDGSNFTLKIRSTKLEDSAMYFCASSAGEGVNTGELFFGEGSRLTVL.

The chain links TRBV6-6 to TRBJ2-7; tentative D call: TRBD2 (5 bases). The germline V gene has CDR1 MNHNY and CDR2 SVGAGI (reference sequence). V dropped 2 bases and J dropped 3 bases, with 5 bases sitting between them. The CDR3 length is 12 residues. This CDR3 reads CASSYEGYEQYF. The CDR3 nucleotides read TGTGCCAGCAGTTACGAGGGCTACGAGCAGTACTTC.

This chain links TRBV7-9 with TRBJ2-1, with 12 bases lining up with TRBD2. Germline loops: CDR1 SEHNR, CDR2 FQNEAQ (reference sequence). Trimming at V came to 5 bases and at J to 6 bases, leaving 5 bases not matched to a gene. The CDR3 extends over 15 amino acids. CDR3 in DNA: TGTGCCAGCAGCCCACGGGGACTAGCGGGCAATGAGCAGTTCTTC. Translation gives CASSPRGLAGNEQFF.

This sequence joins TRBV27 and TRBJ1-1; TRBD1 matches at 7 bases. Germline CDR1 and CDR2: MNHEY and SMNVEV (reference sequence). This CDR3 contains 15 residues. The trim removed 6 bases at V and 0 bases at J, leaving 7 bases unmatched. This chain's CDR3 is CASSRDSKMNTEAFF. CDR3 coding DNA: TGTGCCAGCAGCCGGGACAGCAAAATGAACACTGAAGCTTTCTTT.

Here the CDR3 DNA reads TGTGCCAGCAGCCTCCAGGGAGACACTGAAGCTTTCTTT. Its protein is CASSLQGDTEAFF. V is TRBV7-3 and J is TRBJ1-1; weak D call: TRBD1 (5 bases). CDR1 SGHTA and CDR2 FQGTGA come from the germline V gene. The CDR3 is made up of 13 amino acids. Trimming removed 5 bases from V and 3 bases from J, with 10 bases in between. The full variable domain, its missing parts supplied by reference TRBV7-3 and TRBJ1-1, is GAGVSQTPSNKVTEKGKYVELRCDPISGHTALYWYRQSLGQGPEFLIYFQGTGAADDSGLPNDRFFAVRPEGSVSTLKIQRTERGDSAVYLCASSLQGDTEAFFGQGTRLTVV.

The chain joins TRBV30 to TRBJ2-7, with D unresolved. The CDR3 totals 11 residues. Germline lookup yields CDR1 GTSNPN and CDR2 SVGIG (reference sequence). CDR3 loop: CALIVAYEQYF. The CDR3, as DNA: TGTGCTCTCATCGTGGCCTACGAGCAGTACTTC.

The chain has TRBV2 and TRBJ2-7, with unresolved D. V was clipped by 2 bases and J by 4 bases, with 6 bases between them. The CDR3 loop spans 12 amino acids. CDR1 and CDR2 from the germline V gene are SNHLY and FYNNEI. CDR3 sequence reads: CASSESDYEQYF. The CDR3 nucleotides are TGTGCCAGCAGTGAATCGGATTACGAGCAGTACTTC. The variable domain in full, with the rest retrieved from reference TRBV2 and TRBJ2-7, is EPEVTQTPSHQVTQMGQEVILRCVPISNHLYFYWYRQILGQKVEFLVSFYNNEISEKSEIFDDQFSVERPDGSNFTLKIRSTKLEDSAMYFCASSESDYEQYFGPGTRLTVT.

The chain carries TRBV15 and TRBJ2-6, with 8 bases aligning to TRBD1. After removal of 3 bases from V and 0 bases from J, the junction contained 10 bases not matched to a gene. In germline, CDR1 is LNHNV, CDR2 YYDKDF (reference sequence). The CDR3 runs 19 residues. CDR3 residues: CATSRKAGTGVSGANVLTF. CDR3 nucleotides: TGTGCCACCAGCAGGAAAGCCGGGACAGGCGTCTCTGGGGCCAACGTCCTGACTTTC.

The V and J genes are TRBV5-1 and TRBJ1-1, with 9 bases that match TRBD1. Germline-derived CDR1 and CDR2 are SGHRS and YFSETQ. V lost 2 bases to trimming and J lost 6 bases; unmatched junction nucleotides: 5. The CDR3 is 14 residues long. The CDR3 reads CASSLQGAVAEAFF. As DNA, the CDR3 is TGCGCCAGCAGCTTACAGGGGGCCGTAGCTGAAGCTTTCTTT.

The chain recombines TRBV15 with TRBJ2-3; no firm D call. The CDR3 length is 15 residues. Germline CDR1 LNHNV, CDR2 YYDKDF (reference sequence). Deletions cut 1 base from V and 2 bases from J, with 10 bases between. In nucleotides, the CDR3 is TGTGCCACCAGCAGAGTTCGTTATTCCACAGATACGCAGTATTTT. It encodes CATSRVRYSTDTQYF. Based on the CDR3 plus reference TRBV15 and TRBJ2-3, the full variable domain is DAMVIQNPRYQVTQFGKPVTLSCSQTLNHNVMYWYQQKSSQAPKLLFHYYDKDFNNEADTPDNFQSRRPNTSFCFLDIRSPGLGDTAMYLCATSRVRYSTDTQYFGPGTRLTVL.

The CDR3 DNA follows: TGTGCCAGCACCCCGAGGACAGGGGGCATTAGCACCGGGGAGCTGTTTTTT. Translated: CASTPRTGGISTGELFF. This chain connects TRBV6-1 to TRBJ2-2, with 11 bases matching TRBD1. The CDR3 is 17 amino acids. Germline V gene lookup returns CDR1 MNHNS and CDR2 SASEGT. The J segment lost 4 bases and the V segment lost 7 bases, leaving 11 bases of the junction unmatched.

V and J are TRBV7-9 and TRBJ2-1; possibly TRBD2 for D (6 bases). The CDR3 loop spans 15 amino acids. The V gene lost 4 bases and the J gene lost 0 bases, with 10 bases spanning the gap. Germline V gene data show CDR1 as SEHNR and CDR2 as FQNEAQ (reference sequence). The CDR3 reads CASSSPGSSYNEQFF. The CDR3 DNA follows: TGTGCCAGCAGCTCCCCCGGGAGCTCCTACAATGAGCAGTTCTTC. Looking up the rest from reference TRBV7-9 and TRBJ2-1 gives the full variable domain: DTGVSQNPRHKITKRGQNVTFRCDPISEHNRLYWYRQTLGQGPEFLTYFQNEAQLEKSRLLSDRFSAERPKGSFSTLEIQRTEQGDSAMYLCASSSPGSSYNEQFFGPGTRLTVL.

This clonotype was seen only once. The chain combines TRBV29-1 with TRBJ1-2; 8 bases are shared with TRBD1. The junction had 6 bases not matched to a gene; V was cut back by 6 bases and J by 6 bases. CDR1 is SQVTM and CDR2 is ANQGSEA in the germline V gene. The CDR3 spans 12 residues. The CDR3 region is CSVGQGGDGYTF. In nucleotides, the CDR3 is TGCAGCGTAGGACAGGGAGGGGATGGCTACACCTTC.

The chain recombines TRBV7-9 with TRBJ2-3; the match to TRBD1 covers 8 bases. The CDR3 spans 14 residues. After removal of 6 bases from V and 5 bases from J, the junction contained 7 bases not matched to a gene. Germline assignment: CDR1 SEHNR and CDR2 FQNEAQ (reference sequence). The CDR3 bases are TGTGCCAGCAGTTTGACAGGGGCGAAAGATACGCAGTATTTT. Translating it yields CASSLTGAKDTQYF.

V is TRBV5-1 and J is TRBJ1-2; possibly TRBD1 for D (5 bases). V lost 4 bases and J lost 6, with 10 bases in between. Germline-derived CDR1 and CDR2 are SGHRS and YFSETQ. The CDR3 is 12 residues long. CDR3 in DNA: TGCGCCAGCAGCCTCCAGGGTCATGGCTACACCTTC. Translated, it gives CASSLQGHGYTF.

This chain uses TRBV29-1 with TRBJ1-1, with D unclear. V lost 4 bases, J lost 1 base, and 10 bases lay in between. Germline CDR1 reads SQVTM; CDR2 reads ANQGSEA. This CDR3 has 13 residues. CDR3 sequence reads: CSVGVQPNTEAFF. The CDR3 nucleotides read TGCAGCGTTGGTGTCCAACCGAACACTGAAGCTTTCTTT.

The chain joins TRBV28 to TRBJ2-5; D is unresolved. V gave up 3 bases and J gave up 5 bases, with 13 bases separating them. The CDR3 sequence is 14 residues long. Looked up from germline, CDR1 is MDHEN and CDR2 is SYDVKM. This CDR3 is CASSFSLTLETQYF. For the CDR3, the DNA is TGTGCCAGCAGTTTCTCCCTAACCCTTGAGACCCAGTACTTC.

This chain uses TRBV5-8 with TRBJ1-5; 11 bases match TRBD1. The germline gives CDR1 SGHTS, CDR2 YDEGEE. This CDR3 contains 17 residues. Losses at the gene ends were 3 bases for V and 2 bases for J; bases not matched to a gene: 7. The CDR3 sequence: CASSWTGGGRGNQPQHF. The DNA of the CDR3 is TGTGCCAGCAGCTGGACAGGGGGCGGTCGGGGCAATCAGCCCCAGCATTTT.

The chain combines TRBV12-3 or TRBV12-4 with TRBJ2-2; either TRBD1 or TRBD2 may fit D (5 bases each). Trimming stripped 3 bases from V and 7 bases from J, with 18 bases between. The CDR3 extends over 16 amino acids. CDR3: CASSFSASGPDGELFF. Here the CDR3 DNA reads TGTGCCAGCAGTTTTTCTGCGTCGGGGCCCGACGGGGAGCTGTTTTTT.